The 19 T cell receptor beta chains listed next were all sequenced from one sample in a study of T cell repertoires in cytomegalovirus infection. TCRdb analysed the reads with MiXCR anew, one entry per CDR3 protein. The table lists a few hundred thousand distinct CDR3 sequences, 25% to 35% of them singletons. No antigen is known for these receptors. The material sequenced was cultured PBMCs, taken from culture after CMV antigen stimulation. The origin of the receptors is a human donor in good health (CMV status not recorded). Some clones in this sample may be carry-over from other donors' samples.

This clonotype was seen only a few times. The chain has TRBV6-2 or TRBV6-3 and TRBJ1-5; D possibly corresponds to TRBD1 (6 bases). The V end lost 5 bases, the J end lost 6 bases, and 14 bases lay between the germline ends. Germline V gene sequence: CDR1 MNHEY, CDR2 SVGEGT. The CDR3 extends over 14 amino acids. CDR3 sequence (DNA): TGTGCCAGCAGTGCCGCAGGGGCTGGTCAGCCCCAGCATTTT. Translated, it gives CASSAAGAGQPQHF.

Only a few counts were recorded for this clonotype. V gene TRBV7-9 combines with J gene TRBJ2-5; 13 nucleotides match TRBD2. This CDR3 region has 16 residues. V was clipped by 5 bases and J by 5 bases; unmatched bases: 8. CDR1 is SEHNR and CDR2 is FQNEAQ in the germline V gene (reference sequence). CDR3 coding DNA: TGTGCCAGCAGCGCACCTGGACTAGCGGGAGTGGAGACCCAGTACTTC. It is translated as CASSAPGLAGVETQYF.

This clonotype was counted between two and nine times. This CDR3 is CASSFTTSRVNEQFF. CDR3 DNA: TGTGCCAGCAGCTTTACCACTAGTCGGGTAAATGAGCAGTTCTTC. This chain connects TRBV7-2 to TRBJ2-1; D possibly corresponds to TRBD2 (5 bases). V gave up 3 bases and J gave up 7 bases, with 16 bases separating them. Germline CDR1 is SGHTA and CDR2 is FQGNSA. This CDR3 has 15 amino acids.

This chain joins TRBV7-2 and TRBJ2-2; D gene unclear. Germline CDR1 and CDR2: SGHTA and FQGNSA. Trimming removed 1 base at V and 9 bases at J, with 6 bases between. This CDR3 spans 12 amino acids. CDR3 loop: CASSLEFRELFF. For the CDR3, the DNA is TGTGCCAGCAGCTTAGAGTTTAGGGAGCTGTTTTTT.

This clonotype appeared once. The chain joins TRBV9 to TRBJ1-2, with 9 bases identical to TRBD1. In germline, CDR1 is SGDLS, CDR2 YYNGEE. The CDR3 has 14 amino acids. The trim removed 6 bases at V and 6 bases at J, leaving 9 bases unmatched. In DNA, the CDR3 is TGTGCCAGCACCGTGGATGGGACAGGGAATGGCTACACCTTC. Residues: CASTVDGTGNGYTF.

The V call is TRBV12-3 or TRBV12-4, the J call TRBJ1-1; 9 nucleotides match TRBD1. V trimming: 1 base; J trimming: 6 bases; junction bases outside the gene matches: 0. This CDR3 has 13 residues. The CDR3 spells CASSLGDRAEAFF. Here the CDR3 DNA reads TGTGCCAGCAGTTTAGGGGACAGGGCTGAAGCTTTCTTT.

The chain couples TRBV28 to TRBJ1-1; no clear D gene. V was clipped by 6 bases and J by 1 base, with 24 bases between them. The CDR3 is 18 residues long. The germline V gene encodes CDR1 MDHEN and CDR2 SYDVKM. Here the CDR3 DNA reads TGTGCCAGCAGCAACGCTTTCCGGGTCATCCGGAGGAACACTGAAGCTTTCTTT. It translates to CASSNAFRVIRRNTEAFF.

V is TRBV12-3 or TRBV12-4 and J is TRBJ1-6; weak D call: TRBD1 (6 bases). Trimming left V 4 bases short and J 7 bases short, with 11 bases between. The CDR3 runs 14 residues. The CDR3 here is CASSYREVNSPLHF. CDR3 DNA sequence: TGTGCCAGCAGTTACAGGGAGGTGAATTCACCCCTCCACTTT.

The chain employs TRBV6-2 or TRBV6-3 and TRBJ2-7; TRBD2 is a possible D gene (5 bases). Between the trimmed V and J ends, which lost 5 bases and 5 bases, there was a span of 7 bases. Germline CDR1 is MNHEY and CDR2 is SVGEGT. There are 11 residues in the CDR3. The CDR3 spells CASSDYDEQYF. The DNA of the CDR3 is TGTGCCAGCAGTGACTACGACGAGCAGTACTTC.

This clonotype was seen more than once but under ten times. The J gene is TRBJ1-6, the V gene TRBV5-1; 7 nucleotides match TRBD1. The V gene end was trimmed by 4 bases and the J gene end by 8 bases; junction bases not matched to a gene: 3. CDR1 is SGHRS, CDR2 YFSETQ, per germline. The CDR3 is made up of 13 amino acids. CDR3 bases: TGCGCCAGCAGCAACAGGGGTTATTCACCCCTCCACTTT. Protein sequence: CASSNRGYSPLHF.

J is TRBJ1-3 and V is TRBV27, with 8 bases lining up with TRBD1. This CDR3 is 17 amino acids long. After removal of 4 bases from V and 4 bases from J, the junction contained 12 bases not matched to a gene. In germline, CDR1 is MNHEY, CDR2 SMNVEV (reference sequence). CDR3 DNA: TGTGCCAGCAGTTCATTACAGGGGGGTTGGAAAGGAAACACCATATATTTT. Translated, it gives CASSSLQGGWKGNTIYF.

This chain uses TRBV20-1 with TRBJ2-1; D might be TRBD1 (8 bases). CDR1 DFQATT and CDR2 SNEGSKA come from the germline V gene (reference sequence). The ends were cut back, 5 bases at V and 6 bases at J, with 20 bases in the middle. This CDR3 contains 15 residues. CDR3 region: CSADRGLFPSNEQFF. CDR3 coding DNA: TGCAGTGCTGACAGGGGACTATTTCCGTCCAATGAGCAGTTCTTC.

The chain carries TRBV6-2 or TRBV6-3 and TRBJ2-2, with 15 bases fitting TRBD2. The CDR3 totals 16 residues. CDR1 MNHEY and CDR2 SVGEGT come from the germline V gene. Trimming cost V 5 bases and J 6 bases; bases outside gene matches: 4. The DNA of the CDR3 is TGTGCCAGCAGTGGACTAGCGGGAGGGCCTGCCGGGGAGCTGTTTTTT. Translated: CASSGLAGGPAGELFF.

This clonotype was observed a few times. This chain joins TRBV27 and TRBJ2-1, with 14 bases aligning to TRBD2. In germline, CDR1 is MNHEY, CDR2 SMNVEV (reference sequence). Trimming removed 3 bases from V and 6 bases from J; junction bases left unmatched: 13. The CDR3 is made up of 19 amino acids. In DNA form, the CDR3 reads TGTGCCAGCAGTTTGAGGAGGACTAGCGGGAGGCCTGCCCCCAATGAGCAGTTCTTC. Protein sequence: CASSLRRTSGRPAPNEQFF.

This clonotype was observed many times. The chain couples TRBV6-2 or TRBV6-3 to TRBJ2-7; D remains ambiguous. The V gene's germline CDR1 is MNHEY and CDR2 SVGEGT. CDR3 length: 11 amino acids. V lost 3 bases to trimming and J lost 5 bases, with 5 bases between them. The CDR3 nucleotides are TGTGCCAGCAGTTATACCCACGAGCAGTACTTC. This gives the protein CASSYTHEQYF.

The chain combines TRBV20-1 with TRBJ2-4; 7 nucleotides line up with TRBD1. This CDR3 spans 14 amino acids. The V and J ends lost 6 bases and 4 bases, in that order; junction bases with no gene match: 9. The germline V gene has CDR1 DFQATT and CDR2 SNEGSKA (reference sequence). CDR3 protein: CSAPSKGQKNIQYF. The DNA of the CDR3 is TGCAGTGCCCCTTCAAAGGGACAGAAAAACATTCAGTACTTC.

The genes are TRBV7-2 and TRBJ2-2; D unclear. Germline CDR1 and CDR2: SGHTA and FQGNSA. The CDR3 loop spans 13 amino acids. Between the trimmed V and J ends, which lost 5 bases and 6 bases, there was a span of 10 bases. The CDR3 reads CASSPPGAGELFF. As DNA, the CDR3 is TGTGCCAGCAGCCCCCCCGGCGCCGGGGAGCTGTTTTTT.

This clonotype occurred a few times. The rearrangement uses TRBV19 and TRBJ1-4; D is undetermined. Trimming cost V 3 bases and J 0 bases, with 8 bases left between them. The CDR3 runs to 15 residues. CDR1 is LNHDA and CDR2 is SQIVND in the germline V gene (reference sequence). Written as DNA, the CDR3 is TGTGCCAGTAGTATCGGTGTCACAACTAATGAAAAACTGTTTTTT. It translates to CASSIGVTTNEKLFF.

The chain links TRBV7-2 to TRBJ2-3; D perhaps matches TRBD2 (5 bases). Germline CDR1 reads SGHTA; CDR2 reads FQGNSA. Between the trimmed V and J ends, which lost 0 bases and 4 bases, there was a span of 11 bases. This CDR3 region has 15 residues. CDR3 region: CASSLAGSWADTQYF. The CDR3 bases are TGTGCCAGCAGCTTAGCAGGGAGTTGGGCAGATACGCAGTATTTT.